The 21 T cell receptor beta chains presented below share a single source sample, sequenced in a study of CD8 T cells in Susac syndrome (dated by TCRdb to 2018 to 2020). Library generation was performed with the immunoSEQ multiplex PCR assay. RNA was extracted using the RNeasy kit, and about 0.5 to 1 ug of the RNA was reverse transcribed with random hexamers. TCRdb itself trimmed the public reads at Q25 with fastp, ran MiXCR and retained productive beta chains. CDR3 protein duplicates are merged, each entry listing the most common genes and DNA. The sample table contains about 140,000 distinct CDR3 sequences; only one count was recorded for about 95% of them. The biggest ten clones account for over 0.1% of the sample. The sample comprised CD4+ T cells from PBMCs. These receptors were taken from a human donor with multiple sclerosis.

This chain joins TRBV12-3 or TRBV12-4 and TRBJ2-4; D remains ambiguous. V was clipped by 3 bases and J by 1 base, with 7 bases between them. This CDR3 has 14 amino acids. The CDR3 region is CASSFEGAKNIQYF. As DNA, the CDR3 is TGTGCCAGCAGTTTCGAAGGGGCCAAAAACATTCAGTACTTC.

V and J are TRBV29-1 and TRBJ2-3; TRBD2 is a possible D gene (7 bases). V lost 4 bases and J lost 0, with 8 bases in between. Germline V CDR1 and CDR2: SQVTM, ANQGSEA. The CDR3 spans 13 residues. The DNA of the CDR3 is TGCAGCGTTGCGGGGGGCAGCACAGATACGCAGTATTTT. Its protein product is CSVAGGSTDTQYF.

The rearrangement uses TRBV20-1 and TRBJ2-6, with 10 nucleotides matching TRBD1. This CDR3 region has 16 residues. J lost 0 bases, V lost 6 bases, and 5 bases had no gene match. Germline V gene sequence: CDR1 DFQATT, CDR2 SNEGSKA (reference sequence). The CDR3 DNA sequence: TGCAGTGCAAGGACAGGGGGGAGCTCTGGGGCCAACGTCCTGACTTTC. It codes for CSARTGGSSGANVLTF.

This chain links TRBV12-3 or TRBV12-4 with TRBJ2-3, with D tentatively TRBD1 (6 bases). The CDR3 covers 13 residues. V gave up 3 bases and J gave up 9 bases, with 13 bases separating them. CDR3 DNA sequence: TGTGCCAGCAGTTTGGAGCAGGGGACGACGCAGTATTTT. It specifies CASSLEQGTTQYF.

The rearrangement links TRBV27 to TRBJ1-5; the match to TRBD1 covers 8 bases. The V gene end was trimmed by 6 bases and the J gene end by 3 bases; junction bases not matched to a gene: 7. Germline CDR1 is MNHEY and CDR2 is SMNVEV (reference sequence). The CDR3 extends over 15 amino acids. DNA of the CDR3: TGTGCCAGCAGCCCGACAGGGGCTAACAATCAGCCCCAGCATTTT. It translates to CASSPTGANNQPQHF.

The rearrangement joins TRBV6-5 to TRBJ2-2, with 8 nucleotides matching TRBD2. Trimming cost V 9 bases and J 4 bases; bases outside gene matches: 10. The CDR3 loop spans 15 amino acids. In germline, CDR1 is MNHEY, CDR2 SVGAGI. The CDR3 region is CASKRGGTPTGELFF. DNA of the CDR3: TGTGCCAGTAAACGGGGGGGGACTCCCACCGGGGAGCTGTTTTTT.

The V and J genes are TRBV6-1 and TRBJ2-1, with unresolved D. Germline CDR1 reads MNHNS; CDR2 reads SASEGT. The CDR3 is made up of 13 amino acids. Trimming shortened V by 6 bases and J by 4 bases, and 10 bases separated the two germline ends. CDR3 nucleotides: TGTGCCAGCAGCCCTGGGCCGTACAATGAGCAGTTCTTC. Its protein is CASSPGPYNEQFF.

This sequence joins TRBV24-1 and TRBJ1-5; D perhaps matches TRBD1 (5 bases). The V gene lost 2 bases and the J gene lost 3 bases, with 10 bases spanning the gap. The CDR3 covers 15 residues. Germline CDR1 KGHDR, CDR2 SFDVKD. The DNA of the CDR3 is TGTGCCACCAGTGATTCGAGAGGGGACAATCAGCCCCAGCATTTT. It translates to CATSDSRGDNQPQHF.

The chain employs TRBV27 and TRBJ2-2; D is unclear. Trimming shortened V by 3 bases and J by 2 bases, and 4 bases separated the two germline ends. The germline CDR1 and CDR2 sequences are MNHEY and SMNVEV (reference sequence). This CDR3 is built from 13 residues. The CDR3 reads CASSFDNTGELFF. The CDR3 DNA sequence: TGTGCCAGCAGTTTTGACAACACCGGGGAGCTGTTTTTT.

This chain joins TRBV29-1 and TRBJ2-7; D is undetermined. The CDR3 sequence is 12 residues long. V was cut by 5 bases and J by 2 bases, with 10 bases left in between. Germline-derived CDR1 and CDR2 are SQVTM and ANQGSEA. CDR3 in amino acids: CSVHTAAYEQYF. CDR3 nucleotides: TGCAGCGTTCATACCGCGGCCTACGAGCAGTACTTC.

The chain is built from TRBV3-1 and TRBJ2-7; 7 bases line up with TRBD1. Germline V gene lookup returns CDR1 LGHDT and CDR2 YNNKEL (reference sequence). CDR3 length: 15 residues. Germline trimming cut 3 bases from V and 2 bases from J; bases unmatched to any gene: 7. CDR3 in amino acids: CASSHTGTAAYEQYF. CDR3 DNA: TGTGCCAGCAGCCATACCGGGACAGCAGCCTACGAGCAGTACTTC.

V and J are TRBV12-5 and TRBJ2-1; the match to TRBD2 covers 10 bases. Germline assignment: CDR1 LGHNT and CDR2 FRNRAP. The CDR3 sequence is 16 residues long. J was trimmed by 5 bases and V by 0 bases; bases with no gene match: 4. The DNA of the CDR3 is TGTGCTAGTGGTTTGGTACGTAGCGGGGGGAACAATGAGCAGTTCTTC. Translated, it gives CASGLVRSGGNNEQFF.

The chain combines TRBV5-1 with TRBJ1-2, with 9 bases matching TRBD1. Germline loops: CDR1 SGHRS, CDR2 YFSETQ. The CDR3 length is 15 residues. The V segment lost 3 bases and the J segment 4 bases; nucleotides outside the gene matches: 7. This CDR3 reads CASSWGDRDRYGYTF. The CDR3 bases are TGCGCCAGCAGCTGGGGGGACAGGGACCGCTATGGCTACACCTTC.

This chain joins TRBV18 and TRBJ1-4; 7 bases agree with TRBD1. V lost 1 base to trimming and J lost 0 bases; unmatched junction nucleotides: 5. CDR1 is KGHSH and CDR2 is LQKENI in the germline V gene. CDR3 size: 17 residues. CDR3 in amino acids: CASSPHRGIATNEKLFF. CDR3 nucleotide sequence: TGTGCCAGCTCACCACACAGGGGAATAGCAACTAATGAAAAACTGTTTTTT.

This clonotype was seen a single time. V gene TRBV6-2 or TRBV6-3 combines with J gene TRBJ2-7; tentative D call: TRBD2 (6 bases). The CDR3 covers 16 residues. V was shortened by 2 bases and J by 3 bases, with 17 bases between the two germline ends. Germline assignment: CDR1 MNHEY and CDR2 SVGEGT. The CDR3 nucleotides are TGTGCCAGCAGTTACGTCGTGGGTAGCGGCGACTACGAGCAGTACTTC. Translation: CASSYVVGSGDYEQYF.

J is TRBJ2-3 and V is TRBV4-1; D possibly matches TRBD1 or TRBD2 (5 bases each). There are 14 residues in the CDR3. V was pared by 0 bases and J by 5 bases, with 9 bases between. Germline V lookup: CDR1 MGHRA, CDR2 YSYEKL. The CDR3 here is CASSQEGDGDTQYF. DNA of the CDR3: TGCGCCAGCAGCCAAGAGGGGGATGGAGATACGCAGTATTTT.

The CDR3 is CASSYSRGTTEAFF. The CDR3 bases are TGTGCCAGCAGTTACTCCCGGGGGACCACTGAAGCTTTCTTT. J is TRBJ1-1 and V is TRBV6-6; D may be TRBD1 (5 bases). Per germline, CDR1 MNHNY and CDR2 SVGAGI (reference sequence). V dropped 0 bases and J dropped 4 bases, with 9 bases sitting between them. The CDR3 spans 14 residues.

The rearrangement joins TRBV7-2 to TRBJ1-3; 9 nucleotides line up with TRBD1. Germline V gene data show CDR1 as SGHTA and CDR2 as FQGNSA. Losses at the gene ends were 0 bases for V and 4 bases for J; bases not matched to a gene: 4. This CDR3 spans 16 amino acids. For the CDR3, the DNA is TGTGCCAGCAGCTTAGCGGGACAGGGAAGCGGAAACACCATATATTTT. As protein: CASSLAGQGSGNTIYF.

The chain uses TRBV12-3 or TRBV12-4 and TRBJ1-1; the match to TRBD1 covers 12 bases. Trimming at V came to 5 bases and at J to 1 base, leaving 2 bases not matched to a gene. The CDR3 consists of 15 residues. This CDR3 reads CASSPGQGANTEAFF. In DNA form, the CDR3 reads TGTGCCAGCAGTCCGGGACAGGGGGCGAACACTGAAGCTTTCTTT.

The chain uses TRBV4-1 and TRBJ1-1, with a tentative D call TRBD1 (5 bases). Per the germline V gene, CDR1 is MGHRA and CDR2 is YSYEKL. CDR3 length: 14 residues. V lost 1 base and J 0 bases, leaving 6 bases between the germline ends. CDR3 region: CASSQGQMNTEAFF. In DNA, the CDR3 is TGCGCCAGCAGCCAAGGACAGATGAACACTGAAGCTTTCTTT.

The chain carries TRBV9 and TRBJ2-5; tentative D call: TRBD1 (6 bases). V was shortened by 4 bases and J by 5 bases, with 18 bases between the two germline ends. This CDR3 spans 15 amino acids. Per germline, CDR1 SGDLS and CDR2 YYNGEE. The CDR3 coding sequence is TGTGCCAGCAGCCCTCAACAGGGCCGAGTGGAGACCCAGTACTTC. Protein sequence: CASSPQQGRVETQYF.